The rows below give T cell receptor beta chains drawn from one sample of a study of T cells in Graves' hyperthyroidism and ophthalmopathy. TCRdb reanalysed the multiplex PCR reads using MiXCR and keeps one entry per CDR3 protein. The sample lists around 250,000 distinct CDR3 sequences; roughly 15% were seen once. Material: blood. These TCRs come from a woman in her late teens or twenties with Graves' ophthalmopathy. Each CDR3 is given with its conserved first and last residue. D genes are given only for firm matches. Expanded clones are given a class, and other clones once, few, many or no size at all.

abundance,j_gene,v_gene,d_gene,CDR3aa,CDR3nt
many,TRBJ2-2,TRBV7-2,.,CASSLEYWTASNTGELFF,TGTGCCAGCAGCTTAGAGTATTGGACAGCTTCGAACACCGGGGAGCTGTTTTTT
many,TRBJ1-1,TRBV20-1,.,CSARKVRGHEAFF,TGCAGTGCTAGGAAGGTACGGGGGCATGAAGCTTTCTTT
.,TRBJ2-7,TRBV28,TRBD1,CASSSLGTGRDEQYF,TGTGCCAGCAGTTCTCTCGGGACAGGGCGTGACGAGCAGTACTTC
.,TRBJ2-7,TRBV24-1,TRBD1,CATQGASYEQYF,TGTGCCACTCAGGGGGCCTCCTACGAGCAGTACTTC
few,TRBJ2-1,TRBV7-9,TRBD2,CASSPPTSGRYNEQFF,TGTGCCAGCAGCCCCCCGACTAGCGGGAGATACAATGAGCAGTTCTTC
many,TRBJ1-2,TRBV5-1,.,CASSPDSNYGYTF,TGTGCCAGCAGTCCGGACAGTAACTATGGCTACACCTTC
many,TRBJ2-7,TRBV30,.,CAWSNSYEQYF,TGTGCCTGGAGTAACTCCTACGAGCAGTACTTC
.,TRBJ2-1,TRBV19,.,CASSMGDKAWGNEQFF,TGTGCCAGTAGTATGGGGGACAAGGCCTGGGGGAATGAGCAGTTCTTC
many,TRBJ2-2,TRBV24-1,.,CATSELTNGELFF,TGTGCCACCAGTGAGCTGACAAACGGGGAGCTGTTTTTT
many,TRBJ2-5,TRBV30,.,CAWGGETQYF,TGTGCCTGGGGAGGAGAGACCCAGTACTTC
many,TRBJ1-5,TRBV28,.,CASSFRLGNNQPQHF,TGTGCCAGCAGTTTTAGGTTAGGGAACAATCAGCCCCAGCATTTT
.,TRBJ2-2,TRBV6-1,.,CASNLRTNTGELFF,TGTGCCAGCAACTTACGTACGAACACCGGGGAGCTGTTTTTT
.,TRBJ2-3,TRBV11-2,TRBD2,CASSSTSGGFGTDTQYF,TGTGCCAGCAGCTCTACTAGCGGGGGATTTGGCACAGATACGCAGTATTTT
many,TRBJ2-3,TRBV9,TRBD2,CASSLQTSPSTDTQYF,TGTGCCAGCAGCCTACAGACTAGCCCGAGCACAGATACGCAGTATTTT
.,TRBJ2-1,TRBV11-2,TRBD2,CASRPVQGLAGVGEQFF,TGTGCCAGCAGACCCGTACAGGGACTAGCGGGAGTGGGTGAGCAGTTCTTC
many,TRBJ2-7,TRBV11-2,TRBD1,CASSNGRQGIYEQYF,TGTGCCAGCAGCAATGGGCGACAGGGCATCTACGAGCAGTACTTC
many,TRBJ2-1,TRBV7-9,.,CAATGIHYNEQFF,TGTGCCGCGACCGGGATACACTACAATGAGCAGTTCTTC
.,TRBJ1-2,TRBV18,.,CASSPEGGPYGYTF,TGTGCCAGCTCACCCGAGGGGGGGCCCTATGGCTACACCTTC
many,TRBJ2-3,TRBV9,TRBD2,CASSVTASGATDTQYF,TGTGCCAGCAGCGTAACGGCTAGCGGGGCCACAGATACGCAGTATTTT
.,TRBJ2-3,TRBV28,TRBD2,CASSLWGLAGDTQYF,TGTGCCAGCAGTTTATGGGGACTAGCGGGAGATACGCAGTATTTT
few,TRBJ1-2,TRBV6-1,.,CASSGGADYGYTF,TGTGCCAGCAGCGGGGGCGCCGACTATGGCTACACCTTC
many,TRBJ2-2,TRBV7-2,TRBD2,CASSLIGTTNTGELFF,TGTGCCAGCAGCTTAATCGGGACTACTAACACCGGGGAGCTGTTTTTT
.,TRBJ2-5,TRBV11-2,TRBD2,CASSLEGLAGGETQYF,TGTGCCAGCAGCTTAGAGGGACTAGCGGGGGGGGAGACCCAGTACTTC
few,TRBJ2-2,TRBV5-1,.,CASSLWGGPSTGELFF,TGCGCCAGCAGCCTATGGGGGGGGCCGAGCACCGGGGAGCTGTTTTTT
many,TRBJ2-3,TRBV2,TRBD1,CASSERGDRLTDTQYF,TGTGCCAGCAGTGAAAGGGGGGACAGGCTAACAGATACGCAGTATTTT
few,TRBJ1-1,TRBV19,.,CASSGKAGTGAFF,TGTGCCAGTAGTGGAAAAGCAGGAACCGGGGCTTTCTTT
many,TRBJ1-5,TRBV19,.,CASSRSGEGNQPQHF,TGTGCCAGTAGTAGATCGGGGGAGGGGAATCAGCCCCAGCATTTT
many,TRBJ1-5,TRBV12-3/TRBV12-4,.,CASSYGIRSQSNQPQHF,TGTGCCAGCAGCTATGGGATTCGAAGCCAGAGCAATCAGCCCCAGCATTTT
few,TRBJ1-4,TRBV6-6,.,CASSYEGSNEKLFF,TGTGCCAGCAGTTACGAGGGTTCTAATGAAAAACTGTTTTTT
many,TRBJ2-5,TRBV6-9,TRBD1,CASSKKPGQGQETQYF,TGTGCCAGCAGCAAAAAACCGGGACAGGGACAAGAGACCCAGTACTTC
.,TRBJ1-2,TRBV19,.,CASSPSLRPPYNYGYTF,TGTGCCAGTTCACCTTCACTTCGGCCCCCTTATAACTATGGCTACACCTTC
few,TRBJ2-1,TRBV29-1,TRBD2,CSGGLAGGFGYNEQFF,TGCAGCGGGGGACTAGCGGGAGGATTCGGCTACAATGAGCAGTTCTTC
many,TRBJ2-1,TRBV19,TRBD1,CASRPGTGIYNEQFF,TGTGCCAGTAGACCCGGGACAGGGATCTACAATGAGCAGTTCTTC
many,TRBJ2-5,TRBV5-1,TRBD1,CASSLVGQGPETQYF,TGCGCCAGCAGCTTGGTGGGACAGGGGCCAGAGACCCAGTACTTC
many,TRBJ1-2,TRBV3-1,.,CASSQERGGGYTF,TGTGCCAGCAGCCAAGAGCGGGGAGGAGGCTACACCTTC
.,TRBJ1-5,TRBV7-9,.,CASSQAFLPQHF,TGTGCCAGCAGTCAAGCCTTCCTGCCCCAGCATTTT
many,TRBJ2-1,TRBV7-9,TRBD2,CASSLGTSGSPGSSYNEQFF,TGTGCCAGCAGCTTAGGAACTAGCGGGAGTCCGGGGAGCTCCTACAATGAGCAGTTCTTC
.,TRBJ2-7,TRBV6-1,TRBD1,CASSRTGTGGEEQYF,TGTGCCAGCAGTAGAACCGGGACAGGGGGCGAAGAGCAGTACTTC
many,TRBJ2-1,TRBV14,TRBD1,CASSRTGDRGFYNEQFF,TGTGCCAGCAGCCGAACGGGGGACAGGGGGTTTTACAATGAGCAGTTCTTC
many,TRBJ2-5,TRBV20-1,TRBD2,CSARASGGSPLAQYF,TGCAGTGCTAGGGCCAGCGGGGGGTCCCCCTTGGCCCAGTACTTC
.,TRBJ2-5,TRBV18,.,CASSPWGAAAETQYF,TGTGCCAGCTCACCATGGGGGGCGGCAGCGGAGACCCAGTACTTC
.,TRBJ2-5,TRBV15,TRBD1,CATSYTGTGVETQYF,TGTGCCACCAGCTATACCGGGACAGGGGTTGAGACCCAGTACTTC
many,TRBJ2-1,TRBV28,TRBD2,CASSLSYGLAGVQSYNEQFF,TGTGCCAGCAGTTTATCCTACGGACTAGCGGGAGTGCAATCCTACAATGAGCAGTTCTTC
many,TRBJ1-6,TRBV6-1,TRBD1,CASSGHGTGSSYNSPLHF,TGTGCCAGCAGTGGGCACGGGACAGGGAGCTCCTATAATTCACCCCTCCACTTT
many,TRBJ2-7,TRBV15,.,CATSRARDPPYEQYF,TGTGCCACCAGCAGGGCCCGGGACCCGCCCTACGAGCAGTACTTC
many,TRBJ1-2,TRBV6-1,.,CASKKFGGIDGYTF,TGTGCCAGCAAAAAATTTGGGGGAATTGATGGCTACACCTTC